This T cell receptor (beta chain) was recorded in a study of cytomegalovirus exposure and HLA in healthy donors. The PCR ran on 60 Vbeta and 13 Jbeta primers. Clones were read by immunoSEQ multiplex PCR, and TCRdb kept only the in-frame ones, dropping some. The table shows some 75,000 clones, with 78% occurring only once. V gave up 4 bases and J gave up 0 bases, with 6 bases separating them. There are 13 residues in the CDR3. Germline CDR1 reads SGHDN; CDR2 reads FVKESK. This clone was seen a handful of times. The sample was PBMCs. V gene TRBV14 combines with J gene TRBJ1-1; unclear D gene. This clonotype originated in a man younger than 30 in good health and CMV-seropositive. The chain's CDR3 is CASSRNMNTEAFF. DNA of the CDR3: TGTGCCAGCAGCCGAAACATGAACACTGAAGCTTTCTTT.